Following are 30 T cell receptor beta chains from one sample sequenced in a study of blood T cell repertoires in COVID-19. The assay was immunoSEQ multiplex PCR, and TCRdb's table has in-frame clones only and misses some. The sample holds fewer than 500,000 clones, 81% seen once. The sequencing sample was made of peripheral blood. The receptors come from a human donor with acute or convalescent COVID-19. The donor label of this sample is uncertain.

Here the CDR3 reads CASSPTGQGGNTIYF. CDR3 DNA sequence: TGTGCCAGCAGCCCCACCGGACAGGGGGGAAACACCATATATTTT. This rearrangement joins TRBV7-9 to TRBJ1-3; 9 nucleotides line up with TRBD1. Germline V gives CDR1 SEHNR, CDR2 FQNEAQ (reference sequence). The CDR3 runs to 15 residues. Germline trimming cut 5 bases from V and 4 bases from J; bases unmatched to any gene: 6.

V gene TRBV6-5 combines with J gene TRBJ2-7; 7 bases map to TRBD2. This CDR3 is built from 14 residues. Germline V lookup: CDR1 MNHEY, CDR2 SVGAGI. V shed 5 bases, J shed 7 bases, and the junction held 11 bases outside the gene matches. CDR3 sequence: CASSNAAGLGEQYF. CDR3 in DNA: TGTGCCAGCAGTAATGCAGCGGGATTGGGGGAGCAGTACTTC.

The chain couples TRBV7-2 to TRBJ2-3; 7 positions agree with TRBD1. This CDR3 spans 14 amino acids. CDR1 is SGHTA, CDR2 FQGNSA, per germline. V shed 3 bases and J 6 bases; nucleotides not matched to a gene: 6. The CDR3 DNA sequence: TGTGCCAGCAGCTTCCAAGGGGGCTGGGATACGCAGTATTTT. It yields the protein CASSFQGGWDTQYF.

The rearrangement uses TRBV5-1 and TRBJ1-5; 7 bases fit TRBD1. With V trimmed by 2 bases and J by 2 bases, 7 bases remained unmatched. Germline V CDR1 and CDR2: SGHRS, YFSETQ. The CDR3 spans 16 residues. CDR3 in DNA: TGCGCCAGCAGCTTAGAGTTAACAGGGGGCAATCAGCCCCAGCATTTT. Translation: CASSLELTGGNQPQHF.

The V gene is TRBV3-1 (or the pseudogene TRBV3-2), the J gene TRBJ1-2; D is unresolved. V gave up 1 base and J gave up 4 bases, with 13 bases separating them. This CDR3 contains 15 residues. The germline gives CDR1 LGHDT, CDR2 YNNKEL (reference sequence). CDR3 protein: CASSQGGSASYGYTF. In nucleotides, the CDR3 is TGTGCCAGCAGCCAAGGCGGGTCCGCTAGCTATGGCTACACCTTC.

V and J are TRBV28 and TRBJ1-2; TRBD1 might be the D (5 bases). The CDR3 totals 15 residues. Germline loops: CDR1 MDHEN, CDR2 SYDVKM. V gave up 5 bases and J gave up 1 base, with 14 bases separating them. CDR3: CASSPSDRRNYGYTF. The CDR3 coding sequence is TGTGCCAGCAGTCCTTCTGACAGACGTAACTATGGCTACACCTTC.

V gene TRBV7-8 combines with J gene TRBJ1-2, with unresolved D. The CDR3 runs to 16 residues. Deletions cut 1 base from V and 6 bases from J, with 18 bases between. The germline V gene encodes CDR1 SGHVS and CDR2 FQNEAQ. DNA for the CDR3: TGTGCCAGCAGCTTAGTGAGAGGAGTTACTTATGATGGCTACACCTTC. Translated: CASSLVRGVTYDGYTF.

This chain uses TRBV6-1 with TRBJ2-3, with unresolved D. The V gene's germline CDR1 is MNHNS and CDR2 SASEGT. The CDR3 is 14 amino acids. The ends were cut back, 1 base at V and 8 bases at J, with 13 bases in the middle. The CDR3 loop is CASSEEVAGLTQYF. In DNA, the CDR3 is TGTGCCAGCAGTGAAGAGGTAGCCGGTCTTACGCAGTATTTT.

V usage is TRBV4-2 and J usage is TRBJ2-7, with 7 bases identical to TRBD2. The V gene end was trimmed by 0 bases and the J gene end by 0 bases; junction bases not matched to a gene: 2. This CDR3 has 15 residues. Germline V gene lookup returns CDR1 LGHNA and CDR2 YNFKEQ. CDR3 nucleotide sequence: TGTGCCAGCAGCCAAGATCCGGGGGGCTCCTACGAGCAGTACTTC. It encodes CASSQDPGGSYEQYF.

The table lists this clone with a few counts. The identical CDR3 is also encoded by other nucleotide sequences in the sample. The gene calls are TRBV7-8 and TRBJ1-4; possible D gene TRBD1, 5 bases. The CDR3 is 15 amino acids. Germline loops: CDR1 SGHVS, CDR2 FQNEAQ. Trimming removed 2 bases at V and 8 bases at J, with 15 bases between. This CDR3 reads CASSLSGGVGEKLFF. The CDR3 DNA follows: TGTGCCAGCAGCTTATCAGGAGGGGTGGGGGAAAAACTGTTTTTT.

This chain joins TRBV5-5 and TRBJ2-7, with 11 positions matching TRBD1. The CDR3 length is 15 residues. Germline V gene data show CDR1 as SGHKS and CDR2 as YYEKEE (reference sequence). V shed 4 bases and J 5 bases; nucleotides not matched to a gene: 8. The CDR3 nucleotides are TGTGCCAGCAGCCACGTGGGGACAGGGGGAAACGAGCAGTACTTC. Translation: CASSHVGTGGNEQYF.

This CDR3 reads CASSLVWQDYQPQHF. The CDR3 nucleotides are TGTGCCAGCAGCTTGGTTTGGCAGGATTATCAGCCCCAGCATTTT. The rearrangement joins TRBV5-5 to TRBJ1-5, with D unclear. Germline assignment: CDR1 SGHKS and CDR2 YYEKEE (reference sequence). V was pared by 0 bases and J by 5 bases, with 12 bases between. The CDR3 runs 15 residues.

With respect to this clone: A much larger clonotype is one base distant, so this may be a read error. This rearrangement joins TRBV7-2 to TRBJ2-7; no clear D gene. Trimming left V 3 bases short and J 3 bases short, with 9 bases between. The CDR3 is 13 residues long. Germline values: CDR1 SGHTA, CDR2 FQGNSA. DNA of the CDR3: TGTGCCAGCAGCTTCGTACTGAACTACGAGCAGTACTTC. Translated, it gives CASSFVLNYEQYF. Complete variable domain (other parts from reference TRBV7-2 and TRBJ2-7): GAGVSQSPSNKVTEKGKDVELRCDPISGHTALYWYRQSLGQGLEFLIYFQGNSAPDKSGLPSDRFSAERTGGSVSTLTIQRTQQEDSAVYLCASSFVLNYEQYFGPGTRLTVT.

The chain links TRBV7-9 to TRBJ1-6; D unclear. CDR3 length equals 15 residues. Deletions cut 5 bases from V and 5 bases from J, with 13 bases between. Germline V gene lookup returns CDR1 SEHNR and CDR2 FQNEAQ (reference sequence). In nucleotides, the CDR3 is TGTGCCAGCAGCCCTACGGGAGGGAATAATTCACCCCTCCACTTT. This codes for CASSPTGGNNSPLHF.

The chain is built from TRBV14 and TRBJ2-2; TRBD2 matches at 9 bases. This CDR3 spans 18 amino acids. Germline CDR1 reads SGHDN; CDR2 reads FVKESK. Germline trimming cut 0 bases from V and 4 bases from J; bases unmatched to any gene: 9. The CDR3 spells CASSQDMASGISTGELFF. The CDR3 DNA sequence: TGTGCCAGCAGCCAAGATATGGCTAGCGGGATAAGCACCGGGGAGCTGTTTTTT.

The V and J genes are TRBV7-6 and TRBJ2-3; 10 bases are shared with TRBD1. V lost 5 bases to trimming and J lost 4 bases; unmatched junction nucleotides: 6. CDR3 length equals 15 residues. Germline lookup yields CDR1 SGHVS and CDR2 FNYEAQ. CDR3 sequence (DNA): TGTGCCAGCAGCAACGACAGGGGGCTATCAGATACGCAGTATTTT. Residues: CASSNDRGLSDTQYF.

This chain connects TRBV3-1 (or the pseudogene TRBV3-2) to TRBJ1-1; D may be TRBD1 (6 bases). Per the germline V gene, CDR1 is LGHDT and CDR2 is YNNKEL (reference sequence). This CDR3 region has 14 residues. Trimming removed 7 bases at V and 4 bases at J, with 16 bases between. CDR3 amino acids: CASKGKGVSTEAFF. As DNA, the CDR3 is TGTGCCAGCAAAGGCAAGGGGGTGAGCACTGAAGCTTTCTTT.

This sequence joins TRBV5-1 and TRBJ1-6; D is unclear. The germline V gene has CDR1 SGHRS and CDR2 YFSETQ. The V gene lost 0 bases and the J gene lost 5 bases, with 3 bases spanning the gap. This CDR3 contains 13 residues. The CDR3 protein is CASSLADNSPLHF. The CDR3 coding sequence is TGCGCCAGCAGCTTGGCCGATAATTCACCCCTCCACTTT.

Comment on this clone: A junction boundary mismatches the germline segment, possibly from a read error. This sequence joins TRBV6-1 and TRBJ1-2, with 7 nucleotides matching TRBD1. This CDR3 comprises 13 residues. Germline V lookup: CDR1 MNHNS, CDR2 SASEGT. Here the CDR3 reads CASSDPLSQGVVF. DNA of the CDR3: TGTGCCAGCAGTGACCCACTAAGCCAGGGGGTAGTTTTC.

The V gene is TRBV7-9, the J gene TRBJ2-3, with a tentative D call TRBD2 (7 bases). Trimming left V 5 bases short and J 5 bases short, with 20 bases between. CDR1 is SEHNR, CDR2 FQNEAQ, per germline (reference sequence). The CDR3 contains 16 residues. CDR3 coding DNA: TGTGCCAGCAGCCCCTCCCCCGGGGGGCATGTAGATACGCAGTATTTT. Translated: CASSPSPGGHVDTQYF.

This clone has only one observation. The CDR3 is CASSQENGGGTDTQYF. The CDR3 DNA reads TGTGCCAGCAGCCAAGAGAACGGGGGGGGCACAGATACGCAGTATTTT. The rearrangement uses TRBV4-2 and TRBJ2-3; 8 bases fit TRBD2. Germline CDR1 is LGHNA and CDR2 is YNFKEQ. The CDR3 has 16 amino acids. V lost 0 bases, J lost 1 base, and 3 bases stayed unmatched.

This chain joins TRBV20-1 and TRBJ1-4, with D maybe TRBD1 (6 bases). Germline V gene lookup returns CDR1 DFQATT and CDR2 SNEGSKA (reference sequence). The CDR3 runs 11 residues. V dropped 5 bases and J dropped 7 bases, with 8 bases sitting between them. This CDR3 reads CSALGGEKLFF. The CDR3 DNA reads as TGCAGTGCTTTAGGGGGTGAAAAACTGTTTTTT.

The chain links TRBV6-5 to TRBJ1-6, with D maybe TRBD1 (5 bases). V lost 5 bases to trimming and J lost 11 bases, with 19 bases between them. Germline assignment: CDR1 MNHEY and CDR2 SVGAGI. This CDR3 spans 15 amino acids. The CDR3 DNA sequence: TGTGCCAGCAGTAACCTTGGGCAGGGTAGTCCACCCCTCCACTTT. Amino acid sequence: CASSNLGQGSPPLHF.

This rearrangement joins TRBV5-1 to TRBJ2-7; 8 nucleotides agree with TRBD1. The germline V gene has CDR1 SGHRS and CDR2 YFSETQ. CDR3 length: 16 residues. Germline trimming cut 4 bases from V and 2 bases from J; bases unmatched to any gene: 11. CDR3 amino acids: CASSPRQGSLAYEQYF. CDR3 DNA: TGCGCCAGCAGCCCCAGACAGGGGTCCCTAGCCTACGAGCAGTACTTC.

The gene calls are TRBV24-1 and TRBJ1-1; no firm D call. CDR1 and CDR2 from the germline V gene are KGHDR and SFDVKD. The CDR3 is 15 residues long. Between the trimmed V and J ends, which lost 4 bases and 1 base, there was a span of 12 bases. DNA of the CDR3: TGTGCCACCAGTGACCCTCGAGCAGGGAACACTGAAGCTTTCTTT. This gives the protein CATSDPRAGNTEAFF.

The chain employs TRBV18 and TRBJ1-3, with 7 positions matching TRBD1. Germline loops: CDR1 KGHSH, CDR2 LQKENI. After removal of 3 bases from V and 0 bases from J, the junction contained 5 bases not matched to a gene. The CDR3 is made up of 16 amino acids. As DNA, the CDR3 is TGTGCCAGCTCACCCGGACAGGATCTCTCTGGAAACACCATATATTTT. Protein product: CASSPGQDLSGNTIYF.

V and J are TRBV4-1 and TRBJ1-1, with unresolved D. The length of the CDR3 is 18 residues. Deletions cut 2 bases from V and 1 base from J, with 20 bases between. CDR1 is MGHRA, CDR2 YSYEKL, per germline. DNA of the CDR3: TGCGCCAGCAGCCAATTCCCTCCCAACCCCCTCGGGAACACTGAAGCTTTCTTT. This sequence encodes CASSQFPPNPLGNTEAFF.

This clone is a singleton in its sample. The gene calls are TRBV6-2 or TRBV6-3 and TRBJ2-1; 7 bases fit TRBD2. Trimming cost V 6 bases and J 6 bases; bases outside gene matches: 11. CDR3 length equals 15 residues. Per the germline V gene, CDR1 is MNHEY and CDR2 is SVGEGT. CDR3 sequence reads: CASSPGTTGLNEQFF. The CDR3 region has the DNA TGTGCCAGCAGCCCCGGGACTACGGGACTCAATGAGCAGTTCTTC.

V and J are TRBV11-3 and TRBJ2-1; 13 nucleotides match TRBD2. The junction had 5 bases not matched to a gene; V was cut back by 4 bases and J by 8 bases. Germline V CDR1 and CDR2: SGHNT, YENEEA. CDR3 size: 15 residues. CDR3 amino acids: CASSSGTSGMYEQFF. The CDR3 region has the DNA TGTGCCAGCAGCTCGGGGACTAGCGGGATGTATGAGCAGTTCTTC. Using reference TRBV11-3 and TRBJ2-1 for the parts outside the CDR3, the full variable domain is EAGVVQSPRYKIIEKKQPVAFWCNPISGHNTLYWYLQNLGQGPELLIRYENEEAVDDSQLPKDRFSAERLKGVDSTLKIQPAELGDSAVYLCASSSGTSGMYEQFFGPGTRLTVL.

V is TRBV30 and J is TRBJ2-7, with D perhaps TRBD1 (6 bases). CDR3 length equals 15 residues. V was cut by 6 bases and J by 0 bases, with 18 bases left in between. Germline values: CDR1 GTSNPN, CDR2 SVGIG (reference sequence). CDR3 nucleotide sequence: TGTGCCTGCCCCAGGGGACCTTATAACTCCTACGAGCAGTACTTC. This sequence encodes CACPRGPYNSYEQYF.